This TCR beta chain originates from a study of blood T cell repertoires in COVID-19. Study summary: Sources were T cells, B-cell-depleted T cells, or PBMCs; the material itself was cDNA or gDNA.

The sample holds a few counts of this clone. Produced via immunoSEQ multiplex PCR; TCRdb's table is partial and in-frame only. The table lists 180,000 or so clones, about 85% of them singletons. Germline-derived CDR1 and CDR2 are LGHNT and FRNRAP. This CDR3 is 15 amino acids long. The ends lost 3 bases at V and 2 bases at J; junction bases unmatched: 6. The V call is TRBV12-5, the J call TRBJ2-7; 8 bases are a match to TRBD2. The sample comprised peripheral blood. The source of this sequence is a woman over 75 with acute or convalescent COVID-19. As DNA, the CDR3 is TGTGCTAGTGGTTTTTACCGGGGGGGAACCTACGAGCAGTACTTC. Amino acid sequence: CASGFYRGGTYEQYF.